This T cell receptor (beta chain) was obtained from a study of Ad26.COV2.S vaccination and SARS-CoV-2 variants. Study in general: Ad26.COV2.S was injected intramuscularly once or twice, 56 days apart. Study results and limitations: Reportedly, spike-specific CD8+ and CD4+ T cell responses achieved substantial breadth once vaccination had taken place. Vaccine recipients and placebo recipients showed similar non-spike TCR breadth. Overall T cell responses may have been underestimated by the analyses of TCR breadth and depth.

From germline, CDR1 is SGHTA and CDR2 FQGNSA. J was trimmed by 7 bases and V by 5 bases; bases with no gene match: 7. The CDR3 covers 14 residues. About this clone: Its antigen is as yet unknown.

Only in-frame clones appear in the TCRdb table, and some are missing; sequencing was by immunoSEQ multiplex PCR. The sample gives hundreds of thousands of clones, around 92% of which show up once; roughly 1.5% is in the top ten. Treatment noted: roughly 20 received Ad26.COV2.S at low or high dose, single or two shots; 5 received placebo; per-sample allocation not given. The study sampled participants on day 63 after the first vaccine or placebo injection. The source is a person aged 18-60 years who received the Ad26.COV2.S COVID-19 vaccine or a placebo. This chain joins TRBV7-2 and TRBJ1-2, with 10 bases fitting TRBD1. Sequences were derived from peripheral blood, sampled in a trial of Ad26.COV2.S vaccine versus placebo. The CDR3 is CASSAGTGVGGYTF. The CDR3, as DNA: TGTGCCAGCAGCGCAGGGACAGGGGTTGGTGGCTACACCTTC.